This passage covers 23 T cell receptor beta chains from one sample sequenced in a study of molecular identifiers for immune sequencing clone quantification. TCRdb independently ran MiXCR on the PCR reads; one entry per CDR3 protein. The sample lists 65,000 or so distinct CDR3 sequences, approximately 17% occurring once. Input material: naive CD8+ T cells from blood, with Jurkat cell RNA spiked in. The subset was: FACS-sorted CD8+CD4-CCR7+CD45RA+ naive T cells. The source is a human donor in good health. Some libraries in this study had Jurkat cell RNA spiked in.

The rearrangement links TRBV27 to TRBJ2-1; 14 positions match TRBD2. Germline V gene data show CDR1 as MNHEY and CDR2 as SMNVEV (reference sequence). Losses at the gene ends were 4 bases for V and 5 bases for J; bases not matched to a gene: 4. The CDR3 runs 16 residues. DNA for the CDR3: TGTGCCAGCAGTTCCGGGACTAGCGGGGGAAACAATGAGCAGTTCTTC. Encoded protein: CASSSGTSGGNNEQFF.

A note on this clonotype: Mismatch with germline at one junction end may stem from a read error. The rearrangement uses TRBV27 and TRBJ2-7, with D possibly matching TRBD2 (6 bases). There are 15 residues in the CDR3. The germline CDR1 and CDR2 sequences are MNHEY and SMNVEV (reference sequence). The CDR3: CASCEEGPCSYEQCF. CDR3 sequence (DNA): TGTGCCAGCTGCGAGGAGGGACCCTGCTCCTACGAGCAGTGCTTC.

With regard to this clonotype: Its ends do not fully match the called genes, so a read error is possible. The J gene is TRBJ2-5, the V gene TRBV7-3; 7 positions match TRBD1. Germline CDR1 and CDR2: SGHTA and FQGTGA. The CDR3 contains 14 residues. This chain's CDR3 is CASSSWDRQEIQYF. The CDR3 DNA sequence: TGTGCCAGCAGCTCCTGGGACAGACAAGAGATCCAGTACTTC.

There are many counts of this clonotype. This chain joins TRBV24-1 and TRBJ2-7; D call uncertain. Per the germline V gene, CDR1 is KGHDR and CDR2 is SFDVKD. The CDR3 is 13 amino acids. Trimming left V 5 bases short and J 3 bases short, with 10 bases between. CDR3 in amino acids: CATSAGRNYEQYF. The CDR3 bases are TGTGCCACCAGTGCAGGACGGAACTACGAGCAGTACTTC.

This clonotype was recorded many times. The rearrangement uses TRBV23-1 and TRBJ2-2, with TRBD1 as a possible D gene (5 bases). TRBV23-1 is known as an ORF, though its function is uncertain. The CDR3 contains 14 residues. Trimming removed 0 bases from V and 6 bases from J, with 8 bases in between. CDR3 bases: TGCGCCAGCAGTCAATCACAGGTCCCCGGGGAGCTGTTTTTT. It codes for CASSQSQVPGELFF.

This clonotype appeared once. A read error is possible here, since a much larger clone lies one base away. In nucleotides, the CDR3 is TGCGCCAGCAGCCAAGAGATAGCGGGAGGGTGGTACGGGCAGTACTTC. It encodes CASSQEIAGGWYGQYF. V is TRBV4-1 and J is TRBJ2-7; 11 bases agree with TRBD2. There are 16 residues in the CDR3. Germline V gene sequence: CDR1 MGHRA, CDR2 YSYEKL.

This clonotype was picked up many times. This chain links TRBV28 with TRBJ2-3; no reliable D call. Germline V gene data show CDR1 as MDHEN and CDR2 as SYDVKM. The V gene lost 3 bases and the J gene lost 6 bases, with 4 bases spanning the gap. The CDR3 has 11 residues. The CDR3 region has the DNA TGTGCCAGCAGTTTCGCGGATACGCAGTATTTT. Protein product: CASSFADTQYF.

To note about this clonotype: A much larger clone differs by one base, so this may be a read error. The chain couples TRBV27 to TRBJ2-2; tentatively, D is TRBD2 (6 bases). The CDR3 contains 15 residues. Germline V gene lookup returns CDR1 MNHEY and CDR2 SMNVEV (reference sequence). The CDR3 DNA follows: TGTGCCGGCAGTTTTCGTTGGGACTTGGCCGGGGAGCTGTTTTTT. It is translated as CAGSFRWDLAGELFF.

This clonotype has only a few counts. V and J are TRBV15 and TRBJ1-3, with D unclear. This CDR3 region has 15 residues. Germline V CDR1 and CDR2: LNHNV, YYDKDF (reference sequence). Trimming removed 4 bases at V and 0 bases at J, with 10 bases between. CDR3 nucleotides: TGTGCCACCAGCACCGGACTCCACTCTGGAAACACCATATATTTT. This gives the protein CATSTGLHSGNTIYF.

This clonotype was seen repeatedly, ten times or more. The chain has TRBV6-2 or TRBV6-3 and TRBJ2-5; D remains ambiguous. Germline V gene data show CDR1 as MNHEY and CDR2 as SVGEGT. The V gene lost 5 bases and the J gene lost 1 base, with 11 bases spanning the gap. The CDR3 spans 14 residues. CDR3 DNA: TGTGCCAGCAGTAGAACTGACATCCAAGAGACCCAGTACTTC. The encoded protein is CASSRTDIQETQYF.

This clonotype showed up many times. CDR3 residues: CASSIGGQGMDQPQHF. The CDR3 coding sequence is TGTGCCAGTAGTATAGGGGGCCAGGGTATGGATCAGCCCCAGCATTTT. The V call is TRBV19, the J call TRBJ1-5, with D possibly matching TRBD1 (5 bases). CDR1 LNHDA and CDR2 SQIVND come from the germline V gene (reference sequence). This CDR3 spans 16 amino acids. V was cut by 1 base and J by 5 bases, with 15 bases left in between. The full variable domain, rest sourced from reference TRBV19 and TRBJ1-5, is DGGITQSPKYLFRKEGQNVTLSCEQNLNHDAMYWYRQDPGQGLRLIYYSQIVNDFQKGDIAEGYSVSREKKESFPLTVTSAQKNPTAFYLCASSIGGQGMDQPQHFGDGTRLSIL.

Ten or more counts support this clonotype. The J gene is TRBJ2-7, the V gene TRBV29-1; D uncertain. V dropped 2 bases and J dropped 6 bases, with 14 bases sitting between them. CDR3 length: 13 amino acids. The germline CDR1 and CDR2 sequences are SQVTM and ANQGSEA. The CDR3 coding sequence is TGCAGCGTTGAAACTTTGGCTAGTGCCGAGCAGTACTTC. Protein: CSVETLASAEQYF.

Note on this clonotype: This may arise from a read error, as a much more abundant clone is one base away. This chain connects TRBV28 to TRBJ2-3; weak D call: TRBD2 (6 bases). Germline CDR1 reads MDHEN; CDR2 reads SYDVKM. The CDR3 spans 15 residues. CDR3 sequence reads: CASSLGGTSTDTRYF. CDR3 in DNA: TGTGCCAGCAGTTTAGGGGGTACTAGCACAGATACGCGGTATTTT. Looking up the rest from reference TRBV28 and TRBJ2-3 gives the full variable domain: DVKVTQSSRYLVKRTGEKVFLECVQDMDHENMFWYRQDPGLGLRLIYFSYDVKMKEKGDIPEGYSVSREKKERFSLILESASTNQTSMYLCASSLGGTSTDTRYFGPGTRLTVL.

This clonotype was counted many times. The V and J genes are TRBV25-1 and TRBJ2-1, with D perhaps matching TRBD1 (6 bases). The CDR3 contains 18 residues. Trimming shortened V by 3 bases and J by 4 bases, and 22 bases separated the two germline ends. CDR1 is MGHDK and CDR2 is SYGVNS in the germline V gene. The CDR3 loop reads CASSDVQGPGGTYNEQFF. For the CDR3, the DNA is TGTGCCAGCAGTGACGTCCAGGGCCCCGGTGGGACATACAATGAGCAGTTCTTC.

The table lists this clonotype with many counts. This chain joins TRBV7-9 and TRBJ2-3; 7 bases align to TRBD2. The CDR3 extends over 15 amino acids. Germline lookup yields CDR1 SEHNR and CDR2 FQNEAQ (reference sequence). V lost 4 bases to trimming and J lost 3 bases; unmatched junction nucleotides: 7. This chain's CDR3 is CASSSTGGWTDTQYF. The CDR3 nucleotides read TGTGCCAGCAGCTCGACGGGAGGCTGGACAGATACGCAGTATTTT.

This clonotype occurred many times. The chain uses TRBV30 and TRBJ2-7; no clear D. The germline CDR1 and CDR2 sequences are GTSNPN and SVGIG (reference sequence). V was shortened by 1 base and J by 8 bases, with 9 bases between the two germline ends. This CDR3 comprises 11 residues. For the CDR3, the DNA is TGTGCCTGGAGTGGTGAGGAGCAGCAGTACTTC. Translating it yields CAWSGEEQQYF.

This clonotype was seen ten or more times. The chain combines TRBV9 with TRBJ2-5; either TRBD1 or TRBD2 may supply D (5 bases each). Trimming shortened V by 4 bases and J by 5 bases, and 24 bases separated the two germline ends. Germline-derived CDR1 and CDR2 are SGDLS and YYNGEE. The length of the CDR3 is 17 residues. CDR3 nucleotides: TGTGCCAGCAGCTCTCGAGGGGAGACTCTGGCCCCCGAGACCCAGTACTTC. Protein product: CASSSRGETLAPETQYF.

The chain links TRBV27 to TRBJ1-1; D is unresolved. The CDR3 sequence is 14 residues long. V was cut by 5 bases and J by 2 bases, with 12 bases left in between. Germline V CDR1 and CDR2: MNHEY, SMNVEV (reference sequence). The CDR3 protein is CASSLKGRNTEAFF. The DNA of the CDR3 is TGTGCCAGCAGTCTAAAAGGGAGAAACACTGAAGCTTTCTTT.

As to this clonotype: A much larger clone lies a single base off, so this may be a read error. The chain joins TRBV28 to TRBJ1-1; possibly TRBD1 for D (6 bases). This CDR3 has 13 residues. Looked up from germline, CDR1 is MDHEN and CDR2 is SYDVKM. CDR3 in amino acids: CASSFQGNAEAFF. CDR3 nucleotide sequence: TGTGCCAGCAGTTTTCAGGGGAACGCTGAAGCTTTCTTT.

This clonotype has a count of ten or more. The chain links TRBV29-1 to TRBJ2-5; 8 nucleotides agree with TRBD1. The CDR3 runs 16 residues. CDR1 and CDR2 (germline): SQVTM, ANQGSEA. V dropped 6 bases and J dropped 5; count of bases not matched to a gene: 17. CDR3 protein: CSVSMIGQGPRETQYF. The CDR3 nucleotides read TGCAGCGTCTCCATGATCGGACAGGGCCCAAGGGAGACCCAGTACTTC.

The table lists this clonotype with many counts. V is TRBV20-1 and J is TRBJ2-4; D gene ambiguous. V shed 6 bases and J shed 9 bases, with 24 bases lying between them. From germline, CDR1 is DFQATT and CDR2 SNEGSKA (reference sequence). The CDR3 is 15 amino acids. The CDR3 sequence: CSATLPLARRGIQYF. CDR3 DNA: TGCAGTGCCACGCTCCCCCTTGCGCGGCGTGGCATTCAGTACTTC.

Points on this clonotype: A much more abundant neighbour one base away suggests this may be a read error. The V and J genes are TRBV27 and TRBJ2-1, with TRBD2 matching 8 bases. This CDR3 contains 12 residues. CDR1 MNHEY and CDR2 SMNVEV come from the germline V gene (reference sequence). This chain's CDR3 is CAIRGGDNVQFF. Here the CDR3 DNA reads TGTGCCATCCGGGGGGGGGACAATGTGCAGTTCTTC.

This clonotype was detected ten times or more. The chain carries TRBV27 and TRBJ1-5; 8 nucleotides line up with TRBD1. This CDR3 spans 14 amino acids. Losses at the gene ends were 6 bases for V and 7 bases for J; bases not matched to a gene: 8. The germline CDR1 and CDR2 sequences are MNHEY and SMNVEV (reference sequence). The CDR3 sequence: CASSTDRADQPQHF. The CDR3 region has the DNA TGTGCCAGCAGCACGGACAGGGCAGACCAGCCCCAGCATTTT.